Listed below are T cell receptor beta chains from one sample, sequenced in a study of cytomegalovirus exposure and HLA in healthy donors. Measured with immunoSEQ multiplex PCR; TCRdb has only the in-frame clones, and not every one. The sample consists of almost 75,000 clones, around four fifths of them appearing once. Sample: PBMCs. All receptors come from a man aged 25 to 45 in good health and CMV-seronegative. CDR3s include the opening cysteine and the closing phenylalanine or tryptophan. D genes are given only for firm matches. Rows give clone size only sometimes, using once, few, many, or a class for an expanded clone.

d_gene	abundance	v_gene	j_gene	CDR3aa	CDR3nt
NA	NA	TRBV5-1	TRBJ1-1	CASSWDKHMNTEAFF	TGCGCCAGCAGCTGGGACAAGCACATGAACACTGAAGCTTTCTTT
NA	NA	TRBV5-6	TRBJ1-5	CASSLLGRTTQPQHF	TGTGCCAGCAGCTTGTTGGGCCGTACGACTCAGCCCCAGCATTTT
NA	NA	TRBV6-6	TRBJ1-4	CASQKTQQGTRKLFF	TGTGCCAGCCAGAAAACACAACAGGGTACTCGAAAACTGTTTTTT
TRBD1	few	TRBV9	TRBJ1-1	CASSPRTGISNTEAFF	TGTGCCAGCAGCCCACGGACAGGGATCTCGAACACTGAAGCTTTCTTT
TRBD2	once	TRBV13	TRBJ2-1	CASSSRAGGTYNEQFF	TGTGCCAGCAGCTCCCGGGCGGGGGGCACCTACAATGAGCAGTTCTTC
NA	once	TRBV21-1	TRBJ2-4	CASSTADRLKAKNIQYF	TGTGCCAGCAGCACTGCCGACAGACTCAAAGCCAAAAACATTCAGTACTTC
NA	NA	TRBV28	TRBJ2-7	CASSFLAGSSPTYEQYF	NA
TRBD1	NA	TRBV7-2	TRBJ2-7	CASSLDPRQGYEQYF	TGTGCCAGCAGCTTAGATCCGAGACAGGGGTACGAGCAGTACTTC
TRBD2	NA	TRBV4-1	TRBJ2-1	CASSSGLAGANEQFF	TGCGCCAGCTCATCGGGACTAGCGGGAGCCAATGAGCAGTTCTTC
NA	NA	TRBV28	TRBJ2-7	CASSRGWLQGADPYEQYF	TGTGCCAGCAGTCGTGGCTGGTTACAGGGCGCGGACCCCTACGAGCAGTACTTC
TRBD2	NA	TRBV2	TRBJ2-3	CASTQGLAASTDTQYF	TGTGCCAGCACCCAAGGACTAGCGGCGAGCACAGATACGCAGTATTTT
TRBD1	NA	TRBV9	TRBJ1-5	CASSAGTVNQPQHF	TGTGCCAGCAGCGCCGGGACAGTTAATCAGCCCCAGCATTTT
NA	NA	TRBV28	TRBJ2-7	CASSFPLSGGSYEQYF	TGTGCCAGCAGTTTCCCTCTTTCCGGGGGCTCCTACGAGCAGTACTTC
TRBD1	NA	TRBV10-3	TRBJ1-1	CAIMGQPNTEAFF	TGTGCCATCATGGGACAGCCGAACACTGAAGCTTTCTTT
TRBD1	NA	TRBV6-6	TRBJ1-5	CASSSRQGVSNQPQHF	TGTGCCAGCAGCTCCCGACAGGGTGTTAGCAATCAGCCCCAGCATTTT
NA	many	TRBV6-5	TRBJ2-1	CASSYSRTWDNEQFF	TGTGCCAGCAGTTACTCGCGGACTTGGGACAATGAGCAGTTCTTC
TRBD2	NA	TRBV25-1	TRBJ2-1	CASSGPTSGISYNEQFF	TGTGCCAGCAGTGGGCCGACTAGCGGGATATCCTACAATGAGCAGTTCTTC
NA	few	TRBV28	TRBJ1-4	CASSTPGVTFEKLFF	TGTGCCAGCAGTACGCCCGGGGTAACGTTCGAAAAACTGTTTTTT
TRBD1	NA	TRBV13	TRBJ1-1	CASSAFTGGNTEAFF	TGTGCCAGCAGCGCCTTTACAGGGGGCAACACTGAAGCTTTCTTT
TRBD1	NA	TRBV15	TRBJ1-5	CATSDRDALNQPQHF	TGTGCCACCAGCGACAGGGACGCCCTTAATCAGCCCCAGCATTTT
NA	few	TRBV2	TRBJ1-6	CASSGTPQTPLHF	TGTGCCAGCAGTGGGACACCTCAGACACCCCTCCACTTT
TRBD2	NA	TRBV6-5	TRBJ2-2	CASSPSGGAGGELFF	TGTGCCAGCAGTCCTAGCGGGGGGGCCGGAGGGGAGCTGTTTTTT
TRBD1	once	TRBV4-2	TRBJ1-2	CASSPPGQNNYGYTF	TGTGCCAGCAGCCCCCCGGGACAGAATAACTATGGCTACACCTTC
TRBD1	NA	TRBV5-4	TRBJ1-4	CASSRGQATNEKLFF	TGTGCCAGCAGCCGGGGACAGGCAACTAATGAAAAACTGTTTTTT
TRBD1	NA	TRBV14	TRBJ1-5	CASSQEATDPGQVPERNQPQHF	TGTGCCAGCAGCCAAGAAGCAACCGATCCGGGACAGGTGCCAGAAAGGAATCAGCCCCAGCATTTT
NA	NA	TRBV7-3	TRBJ2-3	CASSSQNREQTDTQYF	TGTGCCAGCAGCTCCCAGAACAGGGAGCAGACAGATACGCAGTATTTT
NA	once	TRBV6-5	TRBJ1-5	CASKGDRNQPQHF	TGTGCCAGCAAGGGGGACCGCAATCAGCCCCAGCATTTT
NA	NA	TRBV4-3	TRBJ2-1	CASSQTNRVQNEQFF	TGCGCCAGCAGCCAAACGAACAGGGTTCAGAATGAGCAGTTCTTC
TRBD2	NA	TRBV10-1	TRBJ2-1	CASSESERGVNNEQFF	TGCGCCAGCAGTGAGTCTGAGCGGGGGGTTAACAATGAGCAGTTCTTC
TRBD2	NA	TRBV27	TRBJ2-3	CASSFLRTSGTDTQYF	TGTGCCAGCAGTTTCCTCCGGACTAGCGGTACAGATACGCAGTATTTT
TRBD1	few	TRBV6-5	TRBJ1-5	CASSHGQGNQPQHF	TGTGCCAGCAGCCACGGACAGGGCAATCAGCCCCAGCATTTT